This section outlines one T cell receptor (beta chain) sequence together with its context. Its antigen is unidentified. Primers used in a second PCR of roughly 6 to 11 cycles were a sample-barcoded 5' primer and a J-beta primer mix. MiXCR, applied by TCRdb to the 5' RACE reads, yields one record per CDR3 protein. This sample carries about 1.1 million distinct CDR3 sequences, 30% to 40% of them seen once, and the ten largest clones take about an eighth. The sample is drawn from a study of blood T cells in healthy people across ages. Findings and caveats of the study: Higher diversity and more naive CD4+ cells were features of long-lived donors, compared to aged donors. Age showed a roughly linear inverse relationship with TCR beta diversity per million T cells.

This CDR3 region has 16 residues. Trimming removed 2 bases from V and 4 bases from J, with 15 bases in between. The germline V gene encodes CDR1 LNHDA and CDR2 SQIVND (reference sequence). Russia was home to the donors, healthy Caucasian individuals aged about 6 to 90. The receptor comes from a man between 18 and 29 years old in good health. The chain recombines TRBV19 with TRBJ1-5; D gene unclear. Material for sequencing was blood. The CDR3, as DNA: TGTGCCAGTAGTATATCCCCTGCCGGATCAAATCAGCCCCAGCATTTT. Encoded protein: CASSISPAGSNQPQHF.